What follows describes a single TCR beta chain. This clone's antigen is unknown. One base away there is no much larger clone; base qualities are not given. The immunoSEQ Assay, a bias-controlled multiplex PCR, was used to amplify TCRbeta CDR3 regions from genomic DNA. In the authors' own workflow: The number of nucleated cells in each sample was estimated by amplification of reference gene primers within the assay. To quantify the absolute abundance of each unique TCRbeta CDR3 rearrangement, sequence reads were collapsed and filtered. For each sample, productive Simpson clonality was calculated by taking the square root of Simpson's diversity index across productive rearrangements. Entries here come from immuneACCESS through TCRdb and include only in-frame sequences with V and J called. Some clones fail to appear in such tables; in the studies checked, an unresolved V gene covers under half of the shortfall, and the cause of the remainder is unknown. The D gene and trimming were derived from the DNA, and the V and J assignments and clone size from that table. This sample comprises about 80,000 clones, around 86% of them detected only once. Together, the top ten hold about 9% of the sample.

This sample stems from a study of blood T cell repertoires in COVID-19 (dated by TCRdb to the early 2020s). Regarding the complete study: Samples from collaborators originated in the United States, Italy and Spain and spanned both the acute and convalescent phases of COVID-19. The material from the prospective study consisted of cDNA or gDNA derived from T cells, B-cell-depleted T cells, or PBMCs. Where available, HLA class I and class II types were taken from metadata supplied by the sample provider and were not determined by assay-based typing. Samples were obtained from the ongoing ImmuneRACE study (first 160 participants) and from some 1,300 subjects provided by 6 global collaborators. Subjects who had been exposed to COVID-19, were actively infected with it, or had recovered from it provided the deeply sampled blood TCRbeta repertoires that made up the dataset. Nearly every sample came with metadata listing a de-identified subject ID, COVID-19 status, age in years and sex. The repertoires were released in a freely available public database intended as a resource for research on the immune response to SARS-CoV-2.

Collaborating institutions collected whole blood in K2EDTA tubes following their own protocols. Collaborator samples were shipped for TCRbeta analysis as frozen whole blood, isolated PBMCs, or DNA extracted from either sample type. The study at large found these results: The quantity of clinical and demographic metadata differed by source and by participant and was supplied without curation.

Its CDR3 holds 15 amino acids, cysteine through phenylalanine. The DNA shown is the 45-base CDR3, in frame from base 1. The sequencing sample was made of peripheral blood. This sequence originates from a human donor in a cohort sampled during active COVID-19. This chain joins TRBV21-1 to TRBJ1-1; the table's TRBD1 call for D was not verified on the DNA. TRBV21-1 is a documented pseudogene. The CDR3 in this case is CASSKPDRKDTEAFF. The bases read TGTGCCAGCAGCAAGCCGGACAGAAAGGACACTGAAGCTTTCTTT.